This is a list of T cell receptor beta chains from one sample in a study of early T cells in non-severe SARS-CoV-2 infection. TCRdb processed the 5' RACE reads anew with MiXCR; each CDR3 protein has one entry. The table includes roughly 35,000 distinct CDR3 sequences, less than 5% detected once. The sequencing input was whole blood. The origin of the receptors is an adult who was a healthcare worker with PCR-confirmed SARS-CoV-2 infection or an uninfected control (not recorded which). Each CDR3 is given with its conserved first and last residue.

V: TRBV29-1
J: TRBJ2-1
CDR3: CSVSGSSYNEQFF

V: TRBV4-2
J: TRBJ1-2
CDR3: CASSPGGGQAYGYTF

V: TRBV25-1
J: TRBJ2-3
CDR3: CASSRRRASGADTQYF

V: TRBV19
J: TRBJ2-5
CDR3: CASSQLRGTGGTQYF

V: TRBV6-2/TRBV6-3
J: TRBJ1-2
CDR3: CASSRDSSRDYGYTF

V: TRBV9
J: TRBJ2-5
CDR3: CASSVQSGETQYF

V: TRBV5-5
J: TRBJ1-2
CDR3: CASSSPSFRGYGYTF

V: TRBV6-5
J: TRBJ2-2
CDR3: CAATGSNTGELFF

V: TRBV20-1
J: TRBJ2-4
CDR3: CSAPHRTGGDIQYF

V: TRBV6-2/TRBV6-3
J: TRBJ1-5
CDR3: CASRGTVNQPQHF

V: TRBV6-2/TRBV6-3
J: TRBJ2-3
CDR3: CASSSPGQGTDTQYF

V: TRBV28
J: TRBJ2-3
CDR3: CASIKTSGIADTQYF

V: TRBV12-3/TRBV12-4
J: TRBJ2-7
CDR3: CASRVTGSYEQYF

V: TRBV5-5
J: TRBJ2-1
CDR3: CASSAGQGLYNEQFF

V: TRBV24-1
J: TRBJ1-2
CDR3: CATSESTLSGYTF

V: TRBV20-1
J: TRBJ1-5
CDR3: CSASSGSNQPQHF

V: TRBV29-1
J: TRBJ1-2
CDR3: CTAEGQYYGYTF

V: TRBV7-2
J: TRBJ2-1
CDR3: CASSSGLAYNEQFF

V: TRBV16
J: TRBJ1-2
CDR3: CASSLSTGGYTF

V: TRBV20-1
J: TRBJ2-3
CDR3: CSASHGTSGRASGTDTQYF

V: TRBV6-2/TRBV6-3
J: TRBJ2-5
CDR3: CASSWGGSFETQYF

V: TRBV30
J: TRBJ1-5
CDR3: CAWSGTVTNQPQHF

V: TRBV9
J: TRBJ2-3
CDR3: CASSVASSTTDTQYF

V: TRBV10-3
J: TRBJ2-7
CDR3: CAISEPGLARYEQYF

V: TRBV5-6
J: TRBJ1-5
CDR3: CASRTKYSNQPQHF

V: TRBV12-3/TRBV12-4
J: TRBJ2-1
CDR3: CASSIPGPEQFF

V: TRBV20-1
J: TRBJ1-5
CDR3: CSASPSDQPQHF

V: TRBV9
J: TRBJ2-2
CDR3: CASSGIHHTGELFF

V: TRBV28
J: TRBJ1-1
CDR3: CASSTDREVDNTEAFF

V: TRBV18
J: TRBJ2-6
CDR3: CASSFQSSGANVLTF

V: TRBV6-1
J: TRBJ2-1
CDR3: CASSELQDRRNEQFF

V: TRBV6-6
J: TRBJ1-5
CDR3: CASSYGGGYSNQPQHF

V: TRBV29-1
J: TRBJ2-2
CDR3: CSVCPGLWPGELFF

V: TRBV20-1
J: TRBJ1-4
CDR3: CSASKGANEKLFF

V: TRBV11-2
J: TRBJ1-3
CDR3: CASSLEPGARIYF

V: TRBV27
J: TRBJ2-1
CDR3: CASSGRISGSKKFF

V: TRBV4-3
J: TRBJ1-4
CDR3: CASSQDLPTGGSTNEKLFF

V: TRBV6-2/TRBV6-3
J: TRBJ2-7
CDR3: CASRRDAYEQYF

V: TRBV6-1
J: TRBJ1-1
CDR3: CASSTGHWNTEAFF

V: TRBV29-1
J: TRBJ2-7
CDR3: CSVGSFSYEQYF

V: TRBV4-3
J: TRBJ1-6
CDR3: CASSQGTTGGAYNSPLHF

V: TRBV20-1
J: TRBJ2-1
CDR3: CSVPIGGSRNEQFF

V: TRBV7-9
J: TRBJ2-4
CDR3: CASSQSQGELAKNIQYF

V: TRBV2
J: TRBJ2-7
CDR3: CASSERTANYEQYF

V: TRBV21-1
J: TRBJ1-1
CDR3: CASSKNRHMNTEAFF

V: TRBV6-5
J: TRBJ1-4
CDR3: CASSYRTGVNEKLFF

V: TRBV27
J: TRBJ1-3
CDR3: CASTMVWRNTIYF

V: TRBV7-7
J: TRBJ2-1
CDR3: CASSPGRNNEQFF

V: TRBV20-1
J: TRBJ2-2
CDR3: CSAKWEGLSGELFF

V: TRBV28
J: TRBJ2-5
CDR3: CASRSPPRHSQETQYF

V: TRBV29-1
J: TRBJ2-5
CDR3: CSVELGGVETQYF

V: TRBV12-3/TRBV12-4
J: TRBJ2-2
CDR3: CASRPADVTGELFF

V: TRBV20-1
J: TRBJ1-1
CDR3: CSARVLGAQGPEAFF